The rows below give T cell receptor beta chains drawn from one sample of a study of blood T cell repertoires in COVID-19. Assay: immunoSEQ multiplex PCR; the TCRdb copy retains only in-frame clones and omits some. Here the sample spans hundreds of thousands of clones, around 89% being singletons. Sequencing was done on a sample of peripheral blood. Receptors were obtained from a woman aged 25 to 39 with COVID-19, enrolled during active disease. Each CDR3 is given with its conserved first and last residue. A D gene is named only where the DNA matches it firmly. Rows may omit the clone size; those that give it use once, few, many or a size class.

j_call | d_call | v_call | clone_size | cdr3_nt | cdr3_aa
TRBJ1-3 | TRBD1 | TRBV4-2 | - | TGTGCCAGCAGCCTCTTGGGGACAGACGGTGGAAACACCATATATTTT | CASSLLGTDGGNTIYF
TRBJ1-4 | - | TRBV6-5 | - | TGTGCCAGCAGTCGGACAGCAACTAATGAAAAACTGTTTTTT | CASSRTATNEKLFF
TRBJ2-3 | - | TRBV2 | - | TGTGCCAGCATGGGTGAGCCGGGACTCGCCACAGATACGCAGTATTTT | CASMGEPGLATDTQYF
TRBJ2-1 | TRBD2 | TRBV27 | - | TGTGCCAGCAGTCCTAGCGGGAGACACAATGAGCAGTTCTTC | CASSPSGRHNEQFF
TRBJ2-1 | - | TRBV6-4 | once | TGTGCCAGCAGCACCGACGGGAGCTCCTACAATGAGCAGTTCTTC | CASSTDGSSYNEQFF
TRBJ2-3 | - | TRBV4-3 | - | TGCGCCAGCAGCCAATCTTACACAGATACGCAGTATTTT | CASSQSYTDTQYF
TRBJ1-1 | TRBD1 | TRBV6-5 | few | TGTGCCAGCAGTTACGACGGGACAGTGGGAGGAGCTTTCTTT | CASSYDGTVGGAFF
TRBJ1-6 | - | TRBV11-2 | - | TGTGCCAGCAGCCCCCTAGAGGGGGGGAATTCACCCCTCCACTTT | CASSPLEGGNSPLHF
TRBJ1-1 | TRBD1 | TRBV28 | - | TGTGCCAGCAGTATCAGGGGGCACACTGAAGCTTTCTTT | CASSIRGHTEAFF
TRBJ2-7 | - | TRBV10-2 | - | TGCGCCAGCAGTGCAGGGACACCTTCCTACGAGCAGTACTTC | CASSAGTPSYEQYF
TRBJ1-4 | TRBD1 | TRBV19 | - | TGTGCCAGTACCCCACAGGGGATTAATGAAAAACTGTTTTTT | CASTPQGINEKLFF
TRBJ2-3 | TRBD2 | TRBV2 | - | TGTGCCAGCAGTGAAGCGCTAGCGGGGGCTAGCACAGATACGCAGTATTTT | CASSEALAGASTDTQYF
TRBJ2-3 | - | TRBV5-4 | - | TGTGCCAGCAGCTTGGGAGCTAGCGAGACAGATACGCAGTATTTT | CASSLGASETDTQYF
TRBJ1-1 | - | TRBV10-2 | - | TGCGCCAGCACCAGAGCACTCGGGGGGATGAACACTGAAGCTTTCTTT | CASTRALGGMNTEAFF
TRBJ2-1 | - | TRBV10-1 | few | TGCGCCAGCAGTGAGGAGGGATATGAGCAGTTCTTC | CASSEEGYEQFF
TRBJ1-5 | - | TRBV4-2 | few | TGTGCCAGCAGCCCTGGACAGACTTATCAGCCCCAGCATTTT | CASSPGQTYQPQHF
TRBJ2-5 | - | TRBV10-1 | few | TGCGCCAGCAGTGAGTCGGGAGATGTGGAGACCCAGTACTTC | CASSESGDVETQYF
TRBJ2-5 | - | TRBV6-5 | - | TGTGCCACCTCGATGAATAGCGGACAAGAGACCCAGTACTTC | CATSMNSGQETQYF
TRBJ1-6 | TRBD1 | TRBV9 | - | TGTGCCAGCAGCGAAGGACGGGACAGGAGTTCATCGACGGCTAATTCACCCCTCCACTTT | CASSEGRDRSSSTANSPLHF
TRBJ1-2 | - | TRBV18 | - | TGTGCCAGCCGCAGGGGTTCCAGCCGTAACTATGGCTACACCTTC | CASRRGSSRNYGYTF
TRBJ2-5 | - | TRBV6-2/TRBV6-3 | - | TGTGCCAGCAGTCCCGTGCTAGGCCAAGAGACCCAGTACTTC | CASSPVLGQETQYF
TRBJ2-1 | TRBD2 | TRBV7-8 | - | TGTGCCAGCAGCTTAGGAAGCGGGGGCCTCTACAATGAGCAGTTCTTC | CASSLGSGGLYNEQFF
TRBJ2-7 | - | TRBV28 | - | TGTGCCAGCAGGGGGCCTGACCCGACAGGTAGAGAGCAGTACTTC | CASRGPDPTGREQYF
TRBJ1-2 | - | TRBV28 | - | TGTGCCAGCAGTCCCACGGGGGAGTATGGCTACACCTTC | CASSPTGEYGYTF
TRBJ2-7 | - | TRBV27 | - | TGTGCCAGCAGTCCCTATGCCGGGCAGGGATCCTACGAGCAGTACTTC | CASSPYAGQGSYEQYF
TRBJ1-6 | TRBD1 | TRBV7-6 | - | TGTGCCAGCAGCTTAGACCCAGGGACAGGCACAGGTCCCAATAATTCACCCCTCCACTTT | CASSLDPGTGTGPNNSPLHF
TRBJ2-3 | TRBD2 | TRBV13 | - | TGTGCCAGCACCCGAGCCGGGACTAGCGGGAACACAGATACGCAGTATTTT | CASTRAGTSGNTDTQYF
TRBJ1-6 | TRBD1 | TRBV11-2 | - | TGTGCCAGCAGCTTACGGCAGGGGGATTCACCCCTCCACTTT | CASSLRQGDSPLHF
TRBJ1-5 | - | TRBV5-1 | - | TGCGCCAGCAGCAGGTCAGGGTCGGAGCCCCAGCATTTT | CASSRSGSEPQHF
TRBJ2-7 | - | TRBV19 | few | TGTGCCAGTAGTCTGCGACTAGACCTCTACGAGCAGTACTTC | CASSLRLDLYEQYF
TRBJ2-7 | TRBD2 | TRBV2 | - | TGTGCCAGCAGTGAATACCCCCTAGCGGGGGGCTACGAGCAGTACTTC | CASSEYPLAGGYEQYF
TRBJ2-3 | TRBD2 | TRBV5-4 | - | TGTGCCAGCAGCTTGGGGTTTTTGGGGGGGGAGGATACGCAGTATTTT | CASSLGFLGGEDTQYF
TRBJ2-4 | - | TRBV4-3 | - | TGCGCCAGCAGCCCTTACTACCTCAAAAACATTCAGTACTTC | CASSPYYLKNIQYF
TRBJ2-7 | - | TRBV28 | - | TGTGCCAGCAGTTCCGGGACACCTTACGAGCAGTACTTC | CASSSGTPYEQYF
TRBJ1-6 | TRBD1 | TRBV28 | - | TGTGCCAGCAGCTCACCAGGGGGCCTCACCCTCCACTTT | CASSSPGGLTLHF
TRBJ2-2 | TRBD2 | TRBV5-1 | once | TGCGCCAGCAGCATCAGACTAGCGGGAGGGCCAAATTCACCCGGGGAGCTGTTTTTT | CASSIRLAGGPNSPGELFF
TRBJ1-1 | - | TRBV18 | - | TGTGCCAGCTCACCATATGAGGTCAATGAAGCTTTCTTT | CASSPYEVNEAFF
TRBJ1-2 | - | TRBV6-5 | once | TGTGCCAGCAGTTTTAGGGCAGGGGCATACGGCTACACCTTC | CASSFRAGAYGYTF
TRBJ2-7 | TRBD1 | TRBV6-5 | - | TGTGCCAGCAGTTACTTTATCCCGGGACAGGGCTACGAGCAGTACTTC | CASSYFIPGQGYEQYF
TRBJ2-1 | TRBD1 | TRBV27 | - | TGTGCCACCAGGGACAGGGGCGCCAGCGCCTCGGTTGATGAGCAGTTCTTC | CATRDRGASASVDEQFF
TRBJ2-1 | TRBD2 | TRBV30 | - | TGTGCCTGGAGAGGGGGGACTAGCGGGAGCCATGAGCAGTTCTTC | CAWRGGTSGSHEQFF
TRBJ2-3 | - | TRBV2 | - | TGTGCCAGCACCCCCCGGGGGACAGATACGCAGTATTTT | CASTPRGTDTQYF
TRBJ1-2 | TRBD1 | TRBV7-2 | - | TGTGCCAGCAGCTTACTCCGGGACAGGGGGGGAGCTAACTATGGCTACACCTTC | CASSLLRDRGGANYGYTF
TRBJ2-5 | TRBD1 | TRBV11-2 | - | TGTGCCAGCAGCCCCACAGGGGGAGAGACCCAGTACTTC | CASSPTGGETQYF
TRBJ2-3 | TRBD2 | TRBV3-1/TRBV3-2 | - | TGTGCCAGCAGCCGAAGCGGGAGGGGAACAGATACGCAGTATTTT | CASSRSGRGTDTQYF
TRBJ1-5 | TRBD1 | TRBV10-3 | - | TGTGCCATCAGTGGAAATACAGGGGGCGAAAGTCCAAATAGCAATCAGCCCCAGCATTTT | CAISGNTGGESPNSNQPQHF
TRBJ2-5 | - | TRBV10-1 | - | TGCGCCAGCAGCGGGTCGGGTCAAGAGACCCAGTACTTC | CASSGSGQETQYF
TRBJ1-6 | - | TRBV12-3/TRBV12-4 | - | TGTGCCAGCAGGGAGGCTACTAATTCACCCCTCCACTTT | CASREATNSPLHF
TRBJ2-5 | - | TRBV6-5 | - | TGTGCCAGCAGTAACTGGGACTGGGAAGAGACCCAGTACTTC | CASSNWDWEETQYF
TRBJ1-5 | TRBD1 | TRBV6-1 | once | TGTGCCAGCAGTGAAGCCGACAGGGGGCATCAGCCCCAGCATTTT | CASSEADRGHQPQHF
TRBJ1-5 | TRBD1 | TRBV27 | - | TGTGCCAGCAGTTTCCTGGACAGGGTGGGTCAGCCCCAGCATTTT | CASSFLDRVGQPQHF
TRBJ1-5 | - | TRBV2 | - | TGTGCCAGCAGTCCCTCCAGGGATAGCAATCAGCCCCAGCATTTT | CASSPSRDSNQPQHF
TRBJ1-4 | - | TRBV7-9 | - | TGTGCCGCGGGGCAGGAGAATGAAAAACTGTTTTTT | CAAGQENEKLFF
TRBJ1-6 | - | TRBV6-1 | - | TGTGCCAGCAGTGAATTTAGGGGGGGCAATTCACCCCTCCACTTT | CASSEFRGGNSPLHF